Listed below are T cell receptor beta chains from one sample, sequenced in a study of blood T cells in healthy people across ages. TCRdb reprocessed the 5' RACE reads with MiXCR, giving one entry per CDR3 protein. The table includes roughly 900,000 distinct CDR3 sequences, around 46% detected once. Material for sequencing was blood. All receptors come from a man under 40 in good health. CDR3s include the opening cysteine and the closing phenylalanine or tryptophan. A D gene is named only where the DNA matches it firmly. Clone size is given for some rows only: seen once, a few or many times, or a class if the clone is expanded.

clone_size j_call d_call v_call cdr3_aa cdr3_nt
once TRBJ2-3 TRBD2 TRBV5-4 CASSLGASGVLKADTQYF TGTGCCAGCAGCTTGGGGGCTAGCGGGGTCCTTAAAGCAGATACGCAGTATTTT
- TRBJ2-5 TRBD2 TRBV6-2/TRBV6-3 CASSRKLAGGRNGQYF TGTGCCAGCAGTAGAAAACTAGCGGGGGGGCGCAATGGGCAGTACTTC
- TRBJ2-7 TRBD1 TRBV20-1 CSARDRRQGYEQYF TGCAGTGCTAGAGATAGGAGACAGGGCTACGAGCAGTACTTC
- TRBJ2-5 - TRBV7-2 CASGYLAQGAQYF TGTGCCAGCGGGTACCTCGCCCAAGGGGCGCAGTACTTC
- TRBJ2-1 TRBD1 TRBV28 CASRHQDRDYNEQFF TGTGCCAGCAGACACCAGGACAGGGATTACAATGAGCAGTTCTTC
- TRBJ2-3 TRBD1 TRBV5-1 CASSRYSAGQGSTDTQYF TGCGCCAGCAGCCGCTACTCTGCCGGACAGGGGAGCACAGATACGCAGTATTTT
- TRBJ2-1 TRBD2 TRBV6-6 CASRDTTLAGGPEFF TGTGCCAGCAGGGACACAACCTTAGCGGGGGGGCCCGAGTTCTTC
- TRBJ2-5 - TRBV27 CASSLSDSQVTQYF TGTGCCAGCAGTTTATCGGACTCCCAAGTGACCCAGTACTTC
many TRBJ2-5 - TRBV29-1 CSVDGGMETQYF TGCAGCGTTGATGGGGGCATGGAGACCCAGTACTTC
- TRBJ2-1 TRBD1 TRBV11-2 CASSSGTVYNEQFF TGTGCCAGCAGCTCCGGGACAGTCTACAATGAGCAGTTCTTC
- TRBJ2-3 - TRBV3-1 CASSKGSGTNTQYF TGTGCCAGCAGCAAAGGAAGTGGAACAAATACGCAGTATTTT
few TRBJ2-7 TRBD1 TRBV2 CASNPKPGQGYEQYF TGTGCCAGCAACCCGAAGCCGGGACAGGGATACGAGCAGTACTTC
few TRBJ2-3 TRBD1 TRBV5-1 CASSSARQGQSTDTQYF TGCGCCAGCAGCTCAGCCCGACAGGGACAGAGCACAGATACGCAGTATTTT
many TRBJ2-7 TRBD1 TRBV6-2/TRBV6-3 CASYSTGQGNEQYF TGTGCCAGCTATTCGACCGGACAGGGCAACGAGCAGTACTTC
- TRBJ1-5 TRBD1 TRBV27 CASRTAGQGASQPQHF TGTGCCAGCAGAACTGCGGGACAGGGGGCCAGTCAGCCCCAGCATTTT
- TRBJ1-2 - TRBV27 CASSLGRDRYGYTF TGTGCCAGCAGTTTGGGCCGGGACCGATATGGCTACACCTTC
few TRBJ2-7 TRBD2 TRBV3-1 CASSQVAGGFYEQYF TGTGCCAGCAGCCAAGTAGCGGGGGGGTTCTACGAGCAGTACTTC
- TRBJ2-5 - TRBV9 CASSDFGTLQETQYF TGTGCCAGCAGCGATTTCGGGACACTCCAAGAGACCCAGTACTTC
- TRBJ1-1 - TRBV6-2/TRBV6-3 CASSYSYSQGDLEAFF TGTGCCAGCAGTTACTCGTACTCGCAGGGAGATCTTGAAGCTTTCTTT
many TRBJ2-2 - TRBV11-2 CASSAGGLRHTGELFF TGTGCCAGCAGCGCCGGGGGACTCCGGCACACCGGGGAGCTGTTTTTT
many TRBJ2-1 - TRBV7-2 CASSSLSSYNEQFF TGTGCCAGCAGCTCCCTTAGCTCCTACAATGAGCAGTTCTTC
- TRBJ2-1 - TRBV7-2 CASSWVGGEQFF TGTGCCAGCAGCTGGGTGGGGGGTGAGCAGTTCTTC
few TRBJ1-5 TRBD1 TRBV27 CASREDRASNQPQHF TGTGCCAGCAGGGAGGACAGGGCGAGCAATCAGCCCCAGCATTTT
- TRBJ2-3 - TRBV13 CASSLGREWDTQYF TGTGCCAGCAGCTTAGGGCGGGAATGGGATACGCAGTATTTT
- TRBJ2-7 TRBD1 TRBV4-3 CASSQDHRGDEQYF TGCGCCAGCAGCCAAGATCACAGGGGGGACGAGCAGTACTTC
few TRBJ1-5 - TRBV5-1 CASSVRGGDQPQHF TGCGCCAGCAGCGTAAGGGGAGGAGATCAGCCCCAGCATTTT
few TRBJ2-7 - TRBV29-1 CSVRTGTGTYEQYF TGCAGCGTCCGCACCGGGACCGGGACCTACGAGCAGTACTTC
- TRBJ2-1 - TRBV20-1 CSAREGQSQGTQFF TGCAGTGCTAGGGAAGGACAGTCGCAGGGGACCCAGTTCTTC
- TRBJ2-2 - TRBV27 CASSLNAGLAGELFF TGTGCCAGCAGTTTAAATGCGGGGTTGGCCGGGGAGCTGTTTTTT
few TRBJ1-2 - TRBV6-1 CASSEVNYGYTF TGTGCCAGCAGTGAAGTTAACTATGGCTACACCTTC
- TRBJ2-7 - TRBV18 CASSEDTYEQYF TGTGCCAGCTCCGAGGACACCTACGAGCAGTACTTC
- TRBJ1-1 - TRBV6-6 CASSPRPLVLDKNTEAFF TGTGCCAGCAGCCCCCGACCCCTTGTTTTGGACAAGAACACTGAAGCTTTCTTT
- TRBJ2-3 TRBD2 TRBV10-3 CAISESTPSGVTDTQYF TGTGCCATCAGTGAGTCGACTCCCAGCGGGGTCACAGATACGCAGTATTTT
few TRBJ2-1 TRBD2 TRBV7-2 CASTRRASGGYNEQFF TGTGCCAGCACCCGTCGAGCTAGCGGGGGTTACAATGAGCAGTTCTTC
once TRBJ1-1 TRBD1 TRBV5-1 CASSFLQGVTEAFF TGCGCCAGCAGCTTTCTACAGGGGGTCACTGAAGCTTTCTTT
- TRBJ2-4 - TRBV7-2 CASSPGGSAKNIQYF TGTGCCAGCAGCCCAGGAGGGAGCGCCAAAAACATTCAGTACTTC
many TRBJ2-5 TRBD2 TRBV5-1 CASSLTSGVQETQYF TGTGCCAGCAGCTTGACTAGCGGAGTTCAAGAGACCCAGTACTTC
- TRBJ2-7 - TRBV6-2/TRBV6-3 CASSFLAPFYEQYF TGTGCCAGCAGTTTCCTAGCCCCCTTCTACGAGCAGTACTTC
- TRBJ2-3 - TRBV7-3 CASRDSGGPRTDTQYF TGTGCCAGCAGAGATAGTGGGGGGCCCCGGACAGATACGCAGTATTTT
- TRBJ1-4 - TRBV12-3/TRBV12-4 CASKGGLDEKLFF TGTGCCAGCAAGGGAGGTCTAGATGAAAAACTGTTTTTT
once TRBJ1-2 - TRBV7-9 CASSLGWRQDGYTF TGTGCCAGCAGCTTAGGGTGGCGACAAGATGGCTACACCTTC
- TRBJ2-7 - TRBV29-1 CSVKTGNNEQYF TGCAGCGTTAAGACAGGCAACAATGAGCAGTACTTC